This entry is about one T cell receptor (beta chain). Its target is unknown. The template used for profiling TCR beta VDJ and CDR3 was genomic DNA. TCRdb processed the reads anew with MiXCR; each CDR3 protein has one entry. Of about 40,000 distinct CDR3 sequences listed, over 55% are singletons. The sample is drawn from a study of CD8+CD57+ T cells in acquired aplastic anemia. Findings and limits, study-wide: Patients and controls shared 25 to 30 CD8+ CDR3 sequences.

The V and J ends lost 6 bases and 5 bases respectively, with 20 bases between them. This CDR3 contains 15 residues. Germline V gene data show CDR1 as DFQATT and CDR2 as SNEGSKA (reference sequence). Before being chosen for sequencing, patients had shown CD8+CD57+ cell expansion by flow cytometry. Severe acquired aplastic anemia was present in every patient. The specimen was sorted CD4+, CD8+, or CD8+CD57+ T cells (not recorded which) from PBMCs. The clonotype originates from a human donor with aplastic anemia. The chain carries TRBV20-1 and TRBJ2-1; D may be TRBD2 (6 bases). The CDR3 reads CSAPGLLNRDNEQFF. CDR3 sequence (DNA): TGCAGTGCCCCCGGACTACTTAATCGAGACAATGAGCAGTTCTTC.